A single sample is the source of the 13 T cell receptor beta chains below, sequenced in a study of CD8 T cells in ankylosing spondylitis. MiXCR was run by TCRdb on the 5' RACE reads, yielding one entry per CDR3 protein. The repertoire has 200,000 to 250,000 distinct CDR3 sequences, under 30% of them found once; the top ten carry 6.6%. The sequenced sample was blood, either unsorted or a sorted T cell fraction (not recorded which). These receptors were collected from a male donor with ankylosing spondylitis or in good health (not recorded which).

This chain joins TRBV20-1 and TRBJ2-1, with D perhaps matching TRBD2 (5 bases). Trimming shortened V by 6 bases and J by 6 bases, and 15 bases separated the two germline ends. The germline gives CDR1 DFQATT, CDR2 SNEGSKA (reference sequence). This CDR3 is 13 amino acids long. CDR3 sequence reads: CSAPGEPSNEQFF. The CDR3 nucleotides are TGCAGTGCCCCCGGGGAACCGTCCAATGAGCAGTTCTTC.

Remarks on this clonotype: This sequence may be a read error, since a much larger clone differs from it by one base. The CDR3 nucleotides are TGTGCCAGCAGCTTAGACGGGACAGGGTCAGATACGCAGTATTTT. Translated: CASSLDGTGSDTQYF. The rearrangement uses TRBV11-3 and TRBJ2-3, with TRBD1 identical over 9 bases. The CDR3 loop spans 15 amino acids. V lost 0 bases, J lost 4 bases, and 2 bases stayed unmatched. CDR1 is SGHNT and CDR2 is YENEEA in the germline V gene.

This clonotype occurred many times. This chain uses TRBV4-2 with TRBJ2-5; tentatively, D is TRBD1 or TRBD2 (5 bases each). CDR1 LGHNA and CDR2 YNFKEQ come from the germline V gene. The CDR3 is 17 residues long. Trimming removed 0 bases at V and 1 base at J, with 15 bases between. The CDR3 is CASSQDGDPTIQETQYF. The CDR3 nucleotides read TGTGCCAGCAGCCAAGACGGGGACCCGACTATCCAAGAGACCCAGTACTTC.

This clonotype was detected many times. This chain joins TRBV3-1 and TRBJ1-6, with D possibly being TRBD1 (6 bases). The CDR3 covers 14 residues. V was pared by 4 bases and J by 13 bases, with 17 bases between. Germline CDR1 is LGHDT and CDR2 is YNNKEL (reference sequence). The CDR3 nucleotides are TGTGCCAGCAGCCCCGGGACATCTGGGTGGCCCCTCCACTTT. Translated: CASSPGTSGWPLHF.

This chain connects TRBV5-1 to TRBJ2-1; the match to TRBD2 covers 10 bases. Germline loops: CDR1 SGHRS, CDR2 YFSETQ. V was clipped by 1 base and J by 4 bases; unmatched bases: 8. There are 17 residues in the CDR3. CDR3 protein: CASSLRSLAGLYNEQFF. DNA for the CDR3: TGCGCCAGCAGCTTGCGCTCACTAGCGGGGCTTTACAATGAGCAGTTCTTC.

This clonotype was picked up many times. The CDR3 sequence is CASRRDGGQETQYF. CDR3 in DNA: TGTGCCAGCAGGCGGGACGGAGGTCAAGAGACCCAGTACTTC. This sequence joins TRBV7-2 and TRBJ2-5; D perhaps matches TRBD2 (6 bases). Looked up from germline, CDR1 is SGHTA and CDR2 is FQGNSA. There are 14 residues in the CDR3. Trimming removed 6 bases at V and 2 bases at J, with 13 bases between.

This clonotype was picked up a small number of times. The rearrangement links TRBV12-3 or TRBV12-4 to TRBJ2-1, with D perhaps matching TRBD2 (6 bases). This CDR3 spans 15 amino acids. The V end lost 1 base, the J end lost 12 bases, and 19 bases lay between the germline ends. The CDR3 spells CASSLDGTADSSQFF. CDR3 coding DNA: TGTGCCAGCAGTTTAGATGGGACTGCTGATAGCTCGCAGTTCTTC.

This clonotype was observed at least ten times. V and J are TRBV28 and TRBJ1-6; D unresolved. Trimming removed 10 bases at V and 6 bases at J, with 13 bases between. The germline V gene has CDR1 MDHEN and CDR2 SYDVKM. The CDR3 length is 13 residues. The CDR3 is CATQYGFNSPLHF. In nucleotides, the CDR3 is TGTGCCACCCAGTACGGCTTTAATTCACCCCTCCACTTT.

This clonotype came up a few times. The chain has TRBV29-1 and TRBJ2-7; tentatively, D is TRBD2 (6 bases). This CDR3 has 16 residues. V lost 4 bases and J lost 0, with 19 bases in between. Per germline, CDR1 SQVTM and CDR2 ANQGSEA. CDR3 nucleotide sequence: TGCAGCGTTGTGGGGGGTTATAGAGCCAGCTCCTACGAGCAGTACTTC. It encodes CSVVGGYRASSYEQYF.

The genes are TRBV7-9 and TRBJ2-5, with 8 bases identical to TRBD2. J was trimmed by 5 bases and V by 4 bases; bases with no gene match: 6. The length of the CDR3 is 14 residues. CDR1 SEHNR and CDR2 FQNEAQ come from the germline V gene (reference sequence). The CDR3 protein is CASSSSGGFETQYF. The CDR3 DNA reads TGTGCCAGCAGCTCCTCGGGAGGGTTTGAGACCCAGTACTTC.

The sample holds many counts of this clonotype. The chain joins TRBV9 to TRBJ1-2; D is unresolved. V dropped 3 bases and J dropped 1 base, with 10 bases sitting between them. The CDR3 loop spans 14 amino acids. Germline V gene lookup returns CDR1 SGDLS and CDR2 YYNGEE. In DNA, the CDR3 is TGTGCCAGCAGCGAGAGTGCGGGTAACTATGGCTACACCTTC. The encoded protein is CASSESAGNYGYTF.

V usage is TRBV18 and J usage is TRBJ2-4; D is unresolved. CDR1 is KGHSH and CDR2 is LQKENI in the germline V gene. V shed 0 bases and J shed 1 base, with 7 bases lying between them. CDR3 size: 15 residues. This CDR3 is CASSPPSLAKNIQYF. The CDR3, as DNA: TGTGCCAGCTCACCACCGTCCCTGGCCAAAAACATTCAGTACTTC.

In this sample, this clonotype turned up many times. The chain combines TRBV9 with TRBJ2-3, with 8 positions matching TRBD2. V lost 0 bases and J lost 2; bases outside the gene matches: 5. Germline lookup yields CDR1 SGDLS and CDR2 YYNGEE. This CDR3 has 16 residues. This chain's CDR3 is CASSVGTSSVTDTQYF. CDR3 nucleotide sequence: TGTGCCAGCAGCGTAGGGACTAGCTCGGTCACAGATACGCAGTATTTT.